A selection of T cell receptor beta chains follows, all from one sample in a study of shared clonotypes between healthy human individuals. Generated by immunoSEQ multiplex PCR, the TCRdb table keeps only in-frame clones and is missing some. This table holds about 960,000 clones, 60% to 85% found once. The sequencing input was memory CD4+ T cells sorted from blood. Receptor source: a man aged 18 to 29 in good health. The CDR3 runs from the conserved cysteine through the conserved F or W. Some rows mark clone size as missing; the rest say once, few, many or name a class of expanded clone.

clone size,V gene,J gene,CDR3 protein
NA,TRBV18,TRBJ1-1,CASSPPNSRQGNTEAFF
NA,TRBV5-5,TRBJ1-1,CASSPRQGTEAFF
NA,TRBV6-6,TRBJ1-5,CASSYGQGVQPQHF
few,TRBV13,TRBJ2-7,CASSRSGGYEQYF
NA,TRBV5-1,TRBJ2-5,CASSLAGEGTQYF
NA,TRBV6-1,TRBJ2-7,CASRALIFHEQYF
NA,TRBV28,TRBJ1-2,CASSLPGTGNYGYTF
NA,TRBV29-1,TRBJ2-4,CSGWGADIQYF
NA,TRBV19,TRBJ2-7,CASSIEGGSSPYEQYF
NA,TRBV5-1,TRBJ2-5,CASSLAGGGASRQTQYF
NA,TRBV27,TRBJ1-2,CATAGPGGLGYTF
NA,TRBV29-1,TRBJ1-2,CSVSTTGYGYTF
NA,TRBV11-2,TRBJ2-1,CASSLAGLINEQFF
NA,TRBV28,TRBJ1-2,CASMPGGTVGYTF
NA,TRBV5-4,TRBJ2-5,CASSFSQGRETQYF
few,TRBV19,TRBJ1-5,CASTTGQGKQPQHF
NA,TRBV30,TRBJ1-1,CAWTDRVNTEAFF
NA,TRBV5-1,TRBJ2-5,CASSSGPSQETQYF
NA,TRBV5-4,TRBJ2-2,CASSRQDTGELFF
NA,TRBV28,TRBJ2-1,CASRGTDYGEQFF
NA,TRBV27,TRBJ2-1,CASSLVASGRSYNEQFF
NA,TRBV6-1,TRBJ1-3,CASSEGTPGNTIYF
NA,TRBV1,TRBJ2-6,CTSSQGASGANVLTF
NA,TRBV19,TRBJ1-2,CASQWTAKSYGYTF
NA,TRBV6-6,TRBJ2-3,CASSYASGSSTDTQYF
NA,TRBV5-1,TRBJ2-2,CASRDGGTGELFF
NA,TRBV28,TRBJ2-6,CASRPRGLPPHLSLGANVLTF
few,TRBV4-1,TRBJ1-6,CASSHHDRGRGSPLHF
NA,TRBV6-1,TRBJ1-1,CASSERAGITEAFF
NA,TRBV7-2,TRBJ2-1,CASSHPSGSYNEQFF
NA,TRBV5-4,TRBJ2-1,CASSLGSASSYNEQFF
once,TRBV5-4,TRBJ1-2,CASSLAGQGRDGYTF
NA,TRBV20-1,TRBJ2-5,CSATQETQYF
NA,TRBV6-1,TRBJ2-3,CASSEELAGWKDTQYF
NA,TRBV6-1,TRBJ1-3,CASSGYGQGGNTIYF
NA,TRBV6-5,TRBJ1-1,CASRPRQDLKAFF
NA,TRBV10-2,TRBJ2-7,CASKLTSGGYEQYF
NA,TRBV29-1,TRBJ1-2,CSVAPRLARGKGGYTF
once,TRBV5-6,TRBJ2-3,CASSLSRDTDTQYF
NA,TRBV9,TRBJ1-6,CASSVNRGNSPLHF
NA,TRBV13,TRBJ2-2,CASRIAGDTGELFF